What follows are 32 T cell receptor beta chains derived from one specimen sequenced in a study of T cells after yellow fever vaccination. TCRdb re-called the 5' RACE reads with MiXCR, one entry per CDR3 protein. The sample has approximately 300,000 distinct CDR3 sequences, around 7% seen once. Sequencing was performed on PBMCs, taken around 45 days after the first yellow fever vaccination. The receptors were sampled from a man between 18 and 29 years old who received the YFV17D yellow fever vaccine.

This clonotype was counted between two and nine times. The chain combines TRBV6-1 with TRBJ2-4, with D uncertain. Per germline, CDR1 MNHNS and CDR2 SASEGT. V lost 6 bases and J 0 bases, leaving 18 bases between the germline ends. The CDR3 length is 17 residues. The CDR3 spells CASSRASIELAKNIQYF. CDR3 nucleotides: TGTGCCAGCAGCCGGGCTTCAATCGAACTAGCCAAAAACATTCAGTACTTC.

The sample holds a few counts of this clonotype. The CDR3 region is CSAKKAGGDSNEQFF. The CDR3 DNA reads as TGCAGTGCCAAAAAGGCGGGGGGGGATTCCAATGAGCAGTTCTTC. The chain has TRBV20-1 and TRBJ2-1, with 9 bases identical to TRBD2. The germline gives CDR1 DFQATT, CDR2 SNEGSKA (reference sequence). The junction had 12 bases not matched to a gene; V was cut back by 6 bases and J by 6 bases. The CDR3 extends over 15 amino acids.

This clonotype was seen a few times. The chain employs TRBV7-2 and TRBJ2-7, with TRBD1 matching over 8 bases. The CDR3 consists of 15 residues. CDR1 and CDR2 (germline): SGHTA, FQGNSA. The V segment lost 4 bases and the J segment 0 bases; nucleotides outside the gene matches: 5. The CDR3 protein is CASSSRTGFSYEQYF. Here the CDR3 DNA reads TGTGCCAGCAGCTCTAGGACAGGGTTCTCCTACGAGCAGTACTTC.

A few counts support this clonotype. This sequence joins TRBV12-3 or TRBV12-4 and TRBJ1-1; weak D call: TRBD1 (5 bases). The CDR3 has 14 residues. Trimming removed 8 bases from V and 7 bases from J, with 20 bases in between. The CDR3 DNA reads TGTGCCAGCCGGGGGTCAGTCTTGGGACTTGAAGCTTTCTTT. Its protein is CASRGSVLGLEAFF.

This clonotype came up a few times. The chain is built from TRBV5-1 and TRBJ1-3, with TRBD1 matching 7 bases. Trimming removed 5 bases from V and 4 bases from J; junction bases left unmatched: 6. CDR3 length: 14 residues. Germline V CDR1 and CDR2: SGHRS, YFSETQ. The DNA for the CDR3 is TGCGCCAGCAGGTCGACAGGGTCAGGAAACACCATATATTTT. This encodes CASRSTGSGNTIYF.

The sample holds a few counts of this clonotype. Here the CDR3 DNA reads TGTGCCAGCAGCTACTTTACGGGACAGGGAGCCCGCTATGGCTACACCTTC. Amino acid sequence: CASSYFTGQGARYGYTF. This chain uses TRBV7-9 with TRBJ1-2; 9 nucleotides line up with TRBD1. The germline CDR1 and CDR2 sequences are SEHNR and FQNEAQ (reference sequence). The ends lost 4 bases at V and 4 bases at J; junction bases unmatched: 13. This CDR3 is 17 amino acids long.

V gene TRBV6-2 or TRBV6-3 combines with J gene TRBJ1-2; D gene uncertain. Deletions cut 8 bases from V and 0 bases from J, with 10 bases between. The CDR3 has 13 amino acids. Germline loops: CDR1 MNHEY, CDR2 SVGEGT. The DNA for the CDR3 is TGTGCCAGCGGATCGACGCCTAACTATGGCTACACCTTC. This gives the protein CASGSTPNYGYTF.

There are many counts of this clonotype. The CDR3 region has the DNA TGCAGCATTGGACAGGGGGCAGGGGAGACCCAGTACTTC. It translates to CSIGQGAGETQYF. The chain employs TRBV29-1 and TRBJ2-5, with 11 nucleotides matching TRBD1. V shed 8 bases and J 5 bases; nucleotides not matched to a gene: 7. The CDR3 spans 13 residues. CDR1 is SQVTM, CDR2 ANQGSEA, per germline. Combining the CDR3 with reference TRBV29-1 and TRBJ2-5 gives the whole variable domain SAVISQKPSRDICQRGTSLTIQCQVDSQVTMMFWYRQQPGQSLTLIATANQGSEATYESGFVIDKFPISRPNLTFSTLTVSNMSPEDSSIYLCSIGQGAGETQYFGPGTRLLVL.

This clonotype was seen a handful of times. The rearrangement joins TRBV5-1 to TRBJ2-3; no clear D gene. The CDR3 contains 11 residues. V dropped 6 bases and J dropped 1 base, with 3 bases sitting between them. From germline, CDR1 is SGHRS and CDR2 YFSETQ. The CDR3 nucleotides are TGCGCCAGCATGGGCACAGATACGCAGTATTTT. Encoded protein: CASMGTDTQYF.

The chain joins TRBV12-3 or TRBV12-4 to TRBJ2-7; D remains unclear. V was cut by 5 bases and J by 4 bases, with 9 bases left in between. The CDR3 has 12 amino acids. This CDR3 is CASSQENYEQYF. CDR3 bases: TGTGCCAGCAGTCAAGAGAATTACGAGCAGTACTTC.

This clonotype was seen more than once but under ten times. V gene TRBV24-1 combines with J gene TRBJ2-2; D not certain. Germline V gene lookup returns CDR1 KGHDR and CDR2 SFDVKD. This CDR3 has 12 residues. V was cut by 3 bases and J by 7 bases, with 5 bases left in between. The CDR3 region is CATSDLVGELFF. In DNA form, the CDR3 reads TGTGCCACCAGTGATCTAGTCGGGGAGCTGTTTTTT.

This clonotype was counted only a few times. The chain employs TRBV4-1 and TRBJ2-3, with 10 bases identical to TRBD2. This CDR3 spans 16 amino acids. Germline-derived CDR1 and CDR2 are MGHRA and YSYEKL. The V and J ends lost 3 bases and 4 bases, in that order; junction bases with no gene match: 7. The CDR3 DNA follows: TGCGCCAGCAGCCATACAAGCGGGGGGGTCGCAGATACGCAGTATTTT. This sequence encodes CASSHTSGGVADTQYF.

This clonotype has just a few counts. V and J are TRBV20-1 and TRBJ1-1; D perhaps matches TRBD1 (6 bases). CDR3 length: 14 amino acids. Germline assignment: CDR1 DFQATT and CDR2 SNEGSKA (reference sequence). V lost 1 base and J lost 5, with 14 bases in between. The chain's CDR3 is CSARGRAGETEAFF. The DNA of the CDR3 is TGCAGTGCTAGAGGGCGGGCAGGGGAAACTGAAGCTTTCTTT.

A remark on this clonotype: A much larger clone is a single base away; this may be a read error. The genes are TRBV12-3 or TRBV12-4 and TRBJ2-5; D assignment may be TRBD1 or TRBD2 (5 bases each). Trimming stripped 11 bases from V and 7 bases from J, with 20 bases between. This CDR3 spans 13 amino acids. The CDR3 sequence is CASASRAEVTQYF. DNA of the CDR3: TGTGCCTCTGCTAGCAGGGCCGAAGTGACCCAGTACTTC.

The rearrangement links TRBV9 to TRBJ1-1; D is unclear. Deletions cut 0 bases from V and 0 bases from J, with 9 bases between. This CDR3 spans 15 amino acids. Germline-derived CDR1 and CDR2 are SGDLS and YYNGEE. The chain's CDR3 is CASSVAEGMNTEAFF. The CDR3 nucleotides read TGTGCCAGCAGCGTAGCTGAAGGGATGAACACTGAAGCTTTCTTT.

This clonotype was counted many times. This chain connects TRBV6-2 or TRBV6-3 to TRBJ2-7; TRBD1 is a possible D gene (6 bases). Germline CDR1 reads MNHEY; CDR2 reads SVGEGT. V was shortened by 6 bases and J by 3 bases, with 12 bases between the two germline ends. The CDR3 loop spans 13 amino acids. The CDR3 loop reads CASSRQVSYEQYV. The CDR3 DNA reads TGTGCCAGCAGCCGACAGGTTAGCTACGAGCAGTACGTC.

This clonotype was recorded many times. CDR3 DNA: TGTGCCAGCATGCCCAGCCTCTCCTACAATGAGCAGTTCTTC. Encoded protein: CASMPSLSYNEQFF. This chain connects TRBV2 to TRBJ2-1; D gene ambiguous. V lost 7 bases and J lost 0, with 10 bases in between. The germline V gene has CDR1 SNHLY and CDR2 FYNNEI. The CDR3 extends over 14 amino acids.

CDR3 bases: TGTGCCAGCGAGACAGGGGCTAATCAGCCCCAGCATTTT. Translated, it gives CASETGANQPQHF. V and J are TRBV6-1 and TRBJ1-5, with 8 bases identical to TRBD1. J was trimmed by 4 bases and V by 8 bases; bases with no gene match: 4. CDR1 is MNHNS, CDR2 SASEGT, per germline. CDR3 size: 13 residues.

The CDR3 DNA follows: TGCGCCAGCAGCTTGGAAACGGGGAACCTCTATGGCTACACCTTC. This sequence encodes CASSLETGNLYGYTF. The chain combines TRBV5-1 with TRBJ1-2; D gene ambiguous. Deletions cut 0 bases from V and 4 bases from J, with 13 bases between. CDR1 is SGHRS, CDR2 YFSETQ, per germline. This CDR3 has 15 residues.

This clonotype was found a few times. This chain connects TRBV29-1 to TRBJ2-3, with 8 bases aligning to TRBD2. The trim removed 7 bases at V and 7 bases at J, leaving 19 bases unmatched. The CDR3 has 16 residues. In germline, CDR1 is SQVTM, CDR2 ANQGSEA. The CDR3 bases are TGCAGCGCCGGGGGGGTAGACAGGCTTCGAGGTTATACGCAGTATTTT. Translating it yields CSAGGVDRLRGYTQYF.

The chain combines TRBV18 with TRBJ2-1; D call uncertain. In germline, CDR1 is KGHSH, CDR2 LQKENI. This CDR3 spans 14 amino acids. The V end lost 2 bases, the J end lost 1 base, and 6 bases lay between the germline ends. The CDR3 here is CASSPGLSYNEQFF. CDR3 DNA sequence: TGTGCCAGCTCACCAGGCCTATCCTACAATGAGCAGTTCTTC.

In DNA form, the CDR3 reads TGTGCCAGCAGCCGACTAGCGGAAGAGACCCAGTACTTC. Protein sequence: CASSRLAEETQYF. The chain recombines TRBV3-1 with TRBJ2-5; 9 positions agree with TRBD2. Germline V gene data show CDR1 as LGHDT and CDR2 as YNNKEL (reference sequence). This CDR3 region has 13 residues. Trimming cost V 4 bases and J 3 bases; bases outside gene matches: 0.

The chain has TRBV4-1 and TRBJ1-3, with D tentatively TRBD1 (5 bases). Germline CDR1 is MGHRA and CDR2 is YSYEKL. The CDR3 is 15 residues long. V was pared by 6 bases and J by 2 bases, with 14 bases between. The DNA for the CDR3 is TGCGCCAGCAGGGAGGGGTATGGCCCTGGAAACACCATATATTTT. Protein: CASREGYGPGNTIYF.

This chain connects TRBV12-3 or TRBV12-4 to TRBJ2-7; perhaps D is TRBD1 or TRBD2 (5 bases each). The CDR3 runs to 13 residues. The V gene lost 7 bases and the J gene lost 2 bases, with 12 bases spanning the gap. As DNA, the CDR3 is TGTGCCAGCAAACGGGACGGTCCCTACGAGCAGTACGTC. Its translation: CASKRDGPYEQYV.

The chain recombines TRBV29-1 with TRBJ2-1; 9 bases fit TRBD1. Germline loops: CDR1 SQVTM, CDR2 ANQGSEA. This CDR3 contains 15 residues. The ends lost 6 bases at V and 1 base at J; junction bases unmatched: 7. The CDR3 is CSVVTGGGSYNEQFF. The CDR3 coding sequence is TGCAGCGTCGTGACAGGGGGAGGGTCCTACAATGAGCAGTTCTTC.

This chain joins TRBV11-2 and TRBJ2-2; TRBD1 agrees at 10 bases. Germline-derived CDR1 and CDR2 are SGHAT and FQNNGV. The CDR3 sequence is 15 residues long. J lost 8 bases, V lost 5 bases, and 8 bases had no gene match. In DNA form, the CDR3 reads TGTGCCAGCAGCCGACCGGGACAGGGGAATGGGGAGCTGTTTTTT. Its protein product is CASSRPGQGNGELFF.

Ten or more counts support this clonotype. The gene calls are TRBV5-1 and TRBJ2-2, with D perhaps TRBD1 (6 bases). The V gene lost 0 bases and the J gene lost 2 bases, with 11 bases spanning the gap. Germline V gene data show CDR1 as SGHRS and CDR2 as YFSETQ. This CDR3 comprises 16 residues. CDR3 loop: CASSLAGTPNTGELFF. The CDR3 DNA reads TGCGCCAGCAGCTTGGCCGGGACACCTAACACCGGGGAGCTGTTTTTT.

This clonotype was counted a few times. One junction end does not reproduce the germline sequence, and a read error may be involved. The chain uses TRBV7-7 and TRBJ2-5; D is possibly TRBD1 or TRBD2 (7 bases each). There are 13 residues in the CDR3. The V gene's germline CDR1 is SSHAT and CDR2 FNYEAQ (reference sequence). CDR3 loop: CASSTGEGETQYF. The CDR3 DNA is TGTGCTAGCAGTACAGGGGAGGGAGAGACCCAGTACTTC.

This clonotype was counted ten times or more. V is TRBV5-1 and J is TRBJ2-7; D might be TRBD2 (6 bases). V was clipped by 0 bases and J by 6 bases, with 7 bases between them. Germline lookup yields CDR1 SGHRS and CDR2 YFSETQ. The CDR3 extends over 12 amino acids. The CDR3 sequence: CASSLGGGEQYV. The CDR3 nucleotides read TGCGCCAGCAGCTTGGGGGGAGGCGAGCAGTACGTC.

This clonotype was picked up many times. The chain has TRBV3-1 and TRBJ1-2; no clear D. The CDR3 covers 16 residues. CDR1 and CDR2 from the germline V gene are LGHDT and YNNKEL (reference sequence). V was trimmed by 0 bases and J by 7 bases, leaving 18 bases between them. The DNA for the CDR3 is TGTGCCAGCAGCCAAGAGTCTCGGCGGGGTTTAGCTGGCTACACCTTC. It codes for CASSQESRRGLAGYTF.

This clonotype was counted ten times or more. The chain employs TRBV27 and TRBJ2-5; D unclear. Germline V lookup: CDR1 MNHEY, CDR2 SMNVEV (reference sequence). The CDR3 spans 12 residues. V dropped 6 bases and J dropped 5 bases, with 10 bases sitting between them. The CDR3 loop is CASRGLLETQYF. The CDR3 nucleotides read TGTGCCAGCAGGGGCCTCTTGGAGACCCAGTACTTC.

This chain links TRBV6-5 with TRBJ2-5; possibly TRBD2 for D (5 bases). V was cut by 0 bases and J by 2 bases, with 7 bases left in between. The CDR3 contains 14 residues. Germline V gene lookup returns CDR1 MNHEY and CDR2 SVGAGI. The CDR3 region has the DNA TGTGCCAGCAGTTACTCTACTAGACAAGAGACCCAGTACTTC. It translates to CASSYSTRQETQYF.